The next 19 T cell receptor beta chains were all read from a single sample in a study of response to subunit inactivated influenza vaccine. TCRdb independently ran MiXCR on the RT-PCR reads; one entry per CDR3 protein. Of about 190,000 distinct CDR3 sequences listed, 13% to 15% were seen once; the top ten hold roughly 26%. This sample comprised CD8+ T cells sorted from PBMCs, obtained roughly 5 days after vaccination. These receptors all come from a man aged 45-65 years who received an inactivated influenza vaccine.

This clonotype was counted only a few times. The chain uses TRBV24-1 and TRBJ2-7; 10 nucleotides match TRBD2. CDR1 is KGHDR, CDR2 SFDVKD, per germline. The CDR3 length is 14 residues. The junction had 0 bases not matched to a gene; V was cut back by 5 bases and J by 0 bases. DNA of the CDR3: TGTGCCACCAGTGCTAGCGGGGGCTCCTACGAGCAGTACTTC. This codes for CATSASGGSYEQYF.

This clonotype was seen a handful of times. The rearrangement joins TRBV21-1 to TRBJ2-3; the table assigns TRBD1, which was not confirmed against the DNA. TRBV21-1 is noted as a pseudogene. The CDR3 runs to 17 residues. The CDR3 loop is CASTLYGGTASTDTQYF. In nucleotides, the CDR3 is TGTGCCAGCACCCTGTACGGGGGGACAGCCAGCACAGATACGCAGTATTTT.

This clonotype showed up just a few times. The chain recombines TRBV10-3 with TRBJ2-3, with D possibly TRBD2 on 6 matching bases. V shed 4 bases and J shed 0 bases, with 17 bases lying between them. This CDR3 spans 17 amino acids. CDR1 is ENHRY, CDR2 SYGVKD, per germline. CDR3 amino acids: CAISGNPAGSSTDTQYF. The CDR3 DNA reads TGTGCCATCAGTGGCAACCCAGCGGGTTCTAGCACAGATACGCAGTATTTT.

The rearrangement links TRBV3-1 to TRBJ2-1, with D possibly TRBD2 on 6 matching bases. V lost 0 bases to trimming and J lost 5 bases, with 11 bases between them. CDR1 is LGHDT and CDR2 is YNNKEL in the germline V gene (reference sequence). The length of the CDR3 is 15 residues. In nucleotides, the CDR3 is TGTGCCAGCAGCCAAGAGCGGGACCTTAACAATGAGCAGTTCTTC. It is translated as CASSQERDLNNEQFF.

The J gene is TRBJ1-1, the V gene TRBV7-8; 9 bases are a match to TRBD1. V lost 5 bases, J lost 5 bases, and 6 bases stayed unmatched. This CDR3 is built from 14 residues. Germline-derived CDR1 and CDR2 are SGHVS and FQNEAQ. CDR3 in DNA: TGTGCCAGCAGCGCGGGGACAGGGTCTACTGAAGCTTTCTTT. Protein: CASSAGTGSTEAFF.

This clonotype was seen a few times. The CDR3 DNA is TGTGCCAGCCGCGCTTGGGGGGTCGCCTACGAGCAGTACTTC. Its protein is CASRAWGVAYEQYF. The chain recombines TRBV21-1 with TRBJ2-7; the table's D call, TRBD1, has no DNA check behind it. TRBV21-1 constitutes a pseudogene. CDR3 size: 14 residues.

V and J are TRBV5-1 and TRBJ2-1; 11 bases match TRBD2. CDR1 and CDR2 from the germline V gene are SGHRS and YFSETQ. With V trimmed by 3 bases and J by 9 bases, 2 bases remained unmatched. The CDR3 runs to 13 residues. The CDR3 loop reads CASSSTSGIEQFF. Here the CDR3 DNA reads TGCGCCAGCAGCTCGACTAGCGGGATTGAGCAGTTCTTC.

The genes are TRBV7-9 and TRBJ1-2; unclear D gene. Germline assignment: CDR1 SEHNR and CDR2 FQNEAQ (reference sequence). The ends were cut back, 5 bases at V and 6 bases at J, with 10 bases in the middle. The CDR3 is 12 amino acids. Here the CDR3 reads CASSPSGNGYTF. CDR3 DNA sequence: TGTGCCAGCAGCCCCAGTGGAAATGGCTACACCTTC.

The J gene is TRBJ2-1, the V gene TRBV4-3, with 10 positions matching TRBD2. The ends lost 0 bases at V and 0 bases at J; junction bases unmatched: 8. Germline assignment: CDR1 LGHNA and CDR2 YSLEER. The CDR3 length is 19 residues. DNA of the CDR3: TGCGCCAGCAGCCAAGAGCTAGCGGGGGCGTTTAGCTCCTACAATGAGCAGTTCTTC. Protein: CASSQELAGAFSSYNEQFF.

This clonotype was detected a few times. The chain combines TRBV12-5 with TRBJ2-1; 12 bases fit TRBD2. The CDR3 runs 16 residues. V lost 0 bases, J lost 10 bases, and 7 bases stayed unmatched. Germline V gene data show CDR1 as LGHNT and CDR2 as FRNRAP. For the CDR3, the DNA is TGTGCTAGTGGTTTGGTGACTAGCGGGGGTGAGTGGGAGCAGTTCTTC. Protein sequence: CASGLVTSGGEWEQFF.

The J gene is TRBJ1-1, the V gene TRBV5-1; D is possibly TRBD1 (5 bases). The germline gives CDR1 SGHRS, CDR2 YFSETQ. This CDR3 comprises 15 residues. Trimming stripped 0 bases from V and 4 bases from J, with 13 bases between. The CDR3 DNA reads as TGCGCCAGCAGCTTGGCGGGGGAGTACAGCACTGAAGCTTTCTTT. Its translation: CASSLAGEYSTEAFF.

The CDR3 is CASSLDFGDIYEQYF. In nucleotides, the CDR3 is TGTGCCAGCAGCTTAGATTTCGGAGATATCTACGAGCAGTACTTC. J is TRBJ2-7 and V is TRBV11-2; no firm D call. The CDR3 runs to 15 residues. Germline CDR1 SGHAT, CDR2 FQNNGV. Trimming cost V 0 bases and J 3 bases, with 12 bases left between them.

The chain employs TRBV20-1 and TRBJ2-2; D remains unclear. Germline loops: CDR1 DFQATT, CDR2 SNEGSKA (reference sequence). The V end was cut by 0 bases, the J end by 0 bases, with 11 bases between. CDR3 length: 16 residues. The CDR3 DNA sequence: TGCAGTGCTAGAGATCTAAGGAGACCGAACACCGGGGAGCTGTTTTTT. It specifies CSARDLRRPNTGELFF.

This clonotype has a count of ten or more. J is TRBJ2-1 and V is TRBV5-1; 11 nucleotides match TRBD1. V gave up 4 bases and J gave up 9 bases; unmatched junction bases: 9. Germline V gene data show CDR1 as SGHRS and CDR2 as YFSETQ. The CDR3 sequence is 15 residues long. In DNA form, the CDR3 reads TGCGCCAGCAGCGGACGGGACAGGGGGACTCCTGAGCAGTTCTTC. Its protein product is CASSGRDRGTPEQFF.

The chain is built from TRBV7-8 and TRBJ2-7; D call uncertain. Germline-derived CDR1 and CDR2 are SGHVS and FQNEAQ. Trimming took off 10 bases at V and 3 bases at J, with 10 bases between the two ends. The CDR3 length is 11 residues. The CDR3 region has the DNA TGTGCCATCCGACGTTGCTACGAGCAGTACTTC. This codes for CAIRRCYEQYF.

In this sample, this clonotype turned up a few times. This chain connects TRBV5-1 to TRBJ2-1; possibly TRBD2 for D (5 bases). CDR3 length: 15 residues. The germline gives CDR1 SGHRS, CDR2 YFSETQ. Trimming shortened V by 5 bases and J by 0 bases, and 12 bases separated the two germline ends. The CDR3 DNA follows: TGCGCCAGCAGTGAGGGTTTAAGCTCCTACAATGAGCAGTTCTTC. Its protein is CASSEGLSSYNEQFF.

This clonotype was observed many times. The chain has TRBV28 and TRBJ2-3; no clear D. The CDR3 covers 13 residues. CDR1 MDHEN and CDR2 SYDVKM come from the germline V gene. V gave up 3 bases and J gave up 3 bases, with 7 bases separating them. This CDR3 is CASSLTLTDTQYF. Written as DNA, the CDR3 is TGTGCCAGCAGTTTGACCTTAACAGATACGCAGTATTTT.

This clonotype was counted between two and nine times. The rearrangement links TRBV7-9 to TRBJ2-1, with a weak D call TRBD1 (6 bases). Trimming cost V 5 bases and J 3 bases, with 17 bases left between them. Germline V lookup: CDR1 SEHNR, CDR2 FQNEAQ (reference sequence). The CDR3 has 16 amino acids. CDR3 amino acids: CASSLSDRRYYNEQFF. The CDR3 nucleotides read TGTGCCAGCAGCCTCAGTGACAGGAGGTACTACAATGAGCAGTTCTTC.

This rearrangement joins TRBV2 to TRBJ2-7; D may be TRBD2 (5 bases). V dropped 5 bases and J dropped 0 bases, with 14 bases sitting between them. Germline values: CDR1 SNHLY, CDR2 FYNNEI. This CDR3 spans 15 amino acids. CDR3 loop: CASSYGQDSSYEQYF. Here the CDR3 DNA reads TGTGCCAGCAGTTATGGTCAGGACTCCTCCTACGAGCAGTACTTC.